The present T cell receptor beta chain was sequenced within a study of blood T cells in healthy people across ages. Germline CDR1 and CDR2: MNHEY and SMNVEV (reference sequence). The V gene lost 6 bases and the J gene lost 8 bases, with 12 bases spanning the gap. The CDR3 has 12 residues. In this sample, this clonotype turned up a few times. Its antigen is unidentified. Regarding the study as a whole: Older age coincided with a roughly linear decline in TCR beta diversity per million T cells.

Together with a sample-barcoded 5' primer, a J-beta primer mix was included in a second PCR lasting about 7 to 11 cycles. Samples each returned at least 3 million CDR3-containing paired-end reads. Each CDR3 protein gets one entry after TCRdb re-called the 5' RACE reads with MiXCR. Of more than 1 million distinct CDR3 sequences in the sample, 35% to 50% were seen once. V and J are TRBV27 and TRBJ2-3, with D unclear. The sample was blood. The source of this sequence is a woman in her sixties or seventies in good health. This CDR3 is CASRGPLGTQYF. DNA of the CDR3: TGTGCCAGCAGAGGGCCTCTTGGTACGCAGTATTTT.